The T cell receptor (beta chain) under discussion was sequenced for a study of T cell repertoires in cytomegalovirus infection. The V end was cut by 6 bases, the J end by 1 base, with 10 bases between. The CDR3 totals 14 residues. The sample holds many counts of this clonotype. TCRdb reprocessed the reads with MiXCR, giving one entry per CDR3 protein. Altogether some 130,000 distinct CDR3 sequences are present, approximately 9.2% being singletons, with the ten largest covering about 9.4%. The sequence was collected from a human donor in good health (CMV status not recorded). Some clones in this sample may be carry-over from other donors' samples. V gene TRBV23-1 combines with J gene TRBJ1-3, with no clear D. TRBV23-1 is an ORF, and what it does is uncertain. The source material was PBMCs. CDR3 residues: CASRPRLSGNTIYF. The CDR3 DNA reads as TGCGCCAGCAGACCTCGGCTGTCTGGAAACACCATATATTTT.